This T cell receptor beta chain appears in the sequencing data of a study of blood T cell repertoires in COVID-19 (dated by TCRdb to the early 2020s). Background on the whole study: The collaborator samples originated in the United States, Italy and Spain and spanned the acute and convalescent phases of COVID-19. The sample metadata nearly always contained a de-identified subject ID, COVID-19 status, age in years and sex. Where available, HLA class I and class II types were obtained from metadata supplied by the sample provider rather than from assay-based typing. The samples were drawn from two sources: the first 160 participants of the ongoing ImmuneRACE study, and over 950 subjects contributed by 6 global collaborators. The material from the prospective study consisted of cDNA or gDNA derived from T cells, B-cell-depleted T cells, or PBMCs. The repertoires were released in a freely available public database intended as a resource for research on the immune response to SARS-CoV-2. Deeply sampled blood TCRbeta repertoires from subjects exposed to, actively infected with, or recovered from COVID-19 were included in the dataset.

From a lookup of the germline V gene, CDR1 and CDR2 are SGHAT and FQNNGV. The germline V and J ends show losses of 5 bases and 11 bases respectively, and no gene match explains 20 bases of the junction. From the cysteine through the phenylalanine, the CDR3 covers 17 amino acids. Just CDR3 DNA is preserved here, 51 bases in frame from base 1. About this clone itself: Its antigen specificity is not known. One base away there is no much larger clone; base qualities are not given.

On the study overall, not on this receptor specifically: The amount of clinical and demographic metadata varied by source and participant and was provided uncurated.

Whole blood was collected in K2EDTA tubes by collaborating institutions according to the institutions' own protocols. For TCRbeta analysis, collaborators shipped samples in one of three forms: frozen whole blood, isolated PBMCs, or DNA extracted from either of those sample types. TCRbeta CDR3 regions were amplified from genomic DNA using the immunoSEQ Assay, a bias-controlled multiplex PCR. The authors processed their data as follows. The number of nucleated cells in each sample was estimated by amplification of reference gene primers within the assay. To quantify the absolute abundance of each unique TCRbeta CDR3 rearrangement, sequence reads were collapsed and filtered. Productive Simpson clonality was computed per sample as the square root of Simpson's diversity index over productive rearrangements. TCRdb holds this immuneACCESS table with in-frame rearrangements only. Some clones are missing; in checked studies, unresolved V genes explain under half, and the rest has no known cause. V and J calls and clone size follow that table, whereas D and trimming were derived from the DNA. The sample records 50,000 to 75,000 clones, roughly 89% of which are singletons. Of the sample, 1.3% to 1.5% is held by the ten largest clones.

The V and J segments used are TRBV11-2 and TRBJ1-1; 10 central nucleotides agree with TRBD1. Material: peripheral blood. The origin of this receptor is a man aged 60 to 75 with acute or convalescent COVID-19. The encoded CDR3 is CASSKGAPGTGAGEAFF. The sequenced DNA: TGTGCCAGCAGCAAAGGGGCTCCCGGGACAGGGGCCGGAGAGGCTTTCTTT.